The present T cell receptor beta chain was sequenced within a study of control samples from healthy donors and cancer patients. Measured with immunoSEQ multiplex PCR; TCRdb has only the in-frame clones, and not every one. The sample records tens of thousands of clones, around 93% being singletons. The V gene's germline CDR1 is WNHNN and CDR2 SYGVQD (reference sequence). This CDR3 comprises 14 residues. Trimming pared 6 bases from V and 0 bases from J, leaving 12 bases between. This sequence joins TRBV10-1 and TRBJ2-7; a possible D gene is TRBD1 (6 bases). The sample comprised blood. The receptor was derived from a woman aged 25 to 39 in good health. As DNA, the CDR3 is TGCGCCAGCAGCAACGCGGACAGCTCCTACGAGCAGTACTTC. It translates to CASSNADSSYEQYF.